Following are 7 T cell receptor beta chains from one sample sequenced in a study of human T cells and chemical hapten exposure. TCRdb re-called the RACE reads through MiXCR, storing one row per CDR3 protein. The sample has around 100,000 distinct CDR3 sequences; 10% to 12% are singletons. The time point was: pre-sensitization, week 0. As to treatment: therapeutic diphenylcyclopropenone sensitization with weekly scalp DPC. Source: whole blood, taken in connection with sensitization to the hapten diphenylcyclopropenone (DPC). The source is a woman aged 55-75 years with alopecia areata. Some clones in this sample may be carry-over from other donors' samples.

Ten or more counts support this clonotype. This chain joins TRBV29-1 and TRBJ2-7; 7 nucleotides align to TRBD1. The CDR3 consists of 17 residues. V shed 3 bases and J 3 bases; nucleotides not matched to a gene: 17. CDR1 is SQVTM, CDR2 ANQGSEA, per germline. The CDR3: CSVEPRGHRGFYYEQYF. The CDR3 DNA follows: TGCAGCGTTGAGCCAAGGGGACACAGGGGATTTTACTACGAGCAGTACTTC.

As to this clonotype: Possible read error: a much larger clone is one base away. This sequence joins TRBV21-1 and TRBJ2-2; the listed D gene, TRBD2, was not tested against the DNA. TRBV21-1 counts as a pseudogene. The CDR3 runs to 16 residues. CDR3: CASSKGDWRVEGELFF. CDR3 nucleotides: TGTGCCAGCAGCAAAGGGGACTGGCGCGTTGAAGGGGAGCTGTTTTTT.

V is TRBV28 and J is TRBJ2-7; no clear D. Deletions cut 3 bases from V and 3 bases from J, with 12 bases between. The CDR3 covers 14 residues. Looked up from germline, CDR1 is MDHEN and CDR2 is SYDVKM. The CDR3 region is CASSFPGLGYEQYF. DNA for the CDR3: TGTGCCAGCAGTTTCCCCGGTTTGGGCTACGAGCAGTACTTC.

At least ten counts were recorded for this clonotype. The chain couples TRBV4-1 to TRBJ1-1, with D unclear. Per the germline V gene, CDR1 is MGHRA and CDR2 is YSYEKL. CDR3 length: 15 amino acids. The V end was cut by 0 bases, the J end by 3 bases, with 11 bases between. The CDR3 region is CASSQEYGVDTEAFF. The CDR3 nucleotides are TGCGCCAGCAGCCAAGAATACGGGGTCGACACTGAAGCTTTCTTT.

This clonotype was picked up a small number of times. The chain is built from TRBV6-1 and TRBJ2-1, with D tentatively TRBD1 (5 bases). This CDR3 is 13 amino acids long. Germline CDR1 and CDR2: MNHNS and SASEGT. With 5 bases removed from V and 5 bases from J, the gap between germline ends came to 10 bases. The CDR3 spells CASSSRVDNEQFF. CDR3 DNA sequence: TGTGCCAGCAGTAGCAGGGTAGACAATGAGCAGTTCTTC.

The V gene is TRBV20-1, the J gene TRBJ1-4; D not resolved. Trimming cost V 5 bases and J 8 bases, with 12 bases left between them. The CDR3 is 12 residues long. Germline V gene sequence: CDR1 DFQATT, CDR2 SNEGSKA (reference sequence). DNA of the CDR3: TGCAGTGCTGACGGTCGGCGCGAAAAACTGTTTTTT. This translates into CSADGRREKLFF.

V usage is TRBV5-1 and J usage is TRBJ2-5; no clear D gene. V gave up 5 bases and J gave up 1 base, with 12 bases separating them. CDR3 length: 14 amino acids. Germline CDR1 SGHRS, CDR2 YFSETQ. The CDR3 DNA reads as TGCGCCAGCAGAAAACAGACTTCCCAAGAGACCCAGTACTTC. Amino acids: CASRKQTSQETQYF.